Listed below are T cell receptor beta chains from one sample, sequenced in a study of T-cell memory formation after mild COVID-19. A single record per CDR3 protein comes from TCRdb applying MiXCR to the 5' RACE reads. The sample lists some 130,000 distinct CDR3 sequences; 20% to 25% were seen once. The sample consisted of PBMCs or a T cell subset sorted from them (not recorded which). The receptors stem from an adult woman who had mild COVID-19 (a few samples of this study predate the infection). Cell type and time point are not known. Both conserved end residues are part of each CDR3. The D gene is left open where the match is weak. Size is stated for part of the rows, as once, few or many counts, or as a class when the clone is expanded.

CDR3nt,CDR3aa,j_gene,abundance,d_gene,v_gene
TGTGCCAGCAGCATCTCCGGGGAGTCCTACAATGAGCAGTTCTTC,CASSISGESYNEQFF,TRBJ2-1,.,.,TRBV9
TGTGCCACCAGCAGGTTCCAGGACAGGGTCAATGAGCAGTTCTTC,CATSRFQDRVNEQFF,TRBJ2-1,.,TRBD1,TRBV15
TGTGCCAGCAGCCAACTCGACTTCAATGAGCAGTTCTTC,CASSQLDFNEQFF,TRBJ2-1,.,.,TRBV4-2
TGTGCCAGCAGCCAAGATGGTCAGGGCCTCTATGGCTACACCTTC,CASSQDGQGLYGYTF,TRBJ1-2,.,.,TRBV3-1
TGTGCCAGCAGTTACTCGATAAACACTGAAGCTTTCTTT,CASSYSINTEAFF,TRBJ1-1,few,.,TRBV6-2/TRBV6-3
TGCGCCAGCAGCCAAGAAAGGGGATCCCACGAGCAGTACTTC,CASSQERGSHEQYF,TRBJ2-7,.,.,TRBV4-3
TGTGCCAGCAGCGGGACTAGCGGGATCGAGGGGATTCTGGGGAAGCAGTTCTTC,CASSGTSGIEGILGKQFF,TRBJ2-1,.,TRBD2,TRBV9
TGCGCCAGCAGCTTGGCCGAGGGTCAGAACACTGAAGCTTTCTTT,CASSLAEGQNTEAFF,TRBJ1-1,few,.,TRBV5-1
TGTGCCACCAGCAGAGCCGTGGGGCGGCAGCCCCAGCATTTT,CATSRAVGRQPQHF,TRBJ1-5,few,.,TRBV15
TGCAGCGAGTACGGGACAACAACTGAAGCTTTCTTT,CSEYGTTTEAFF,TRBJ1-1,.,.,TRBV29-1
TGCAGCGTTAGGGCAGAAGACTCCTACGAGCAGTACTTC,CSVRAEDSYEQYF,TRBJ2-7,.,.,TRBV29-1
TGTGCCTGGAGTGTACTTGGGCAGCCCGGAGCTTTCTTT,CAWSVLGQPGAFF,TRBJ1-1,.,.,TRBV30
TGTGCCAGCAGTGCTGGGTATGGGTATGGCACCGGGGAGCTGTTTTTT,CASSAGYGYGTGELFF,TRBJ2-2,.,.,TRBV12-3/TRBV12-4
TGTGCCAGCAGCCAAGTCGGGGCCAACTACGAGCAGTACTTC,CASSQVGANYEQYF,TRBJ2-7,.,.,TRBV4-2
TGTGCCAGCAGCGTAGGGGGCGGGAGGATGAATGAGCAGTTCTTC,CASSVGGGRMNEQFF,TRBJ2-1,many,TRBD2,TRBV9
TGCAGTGCTTTAGCGGGACAGCCCCTAGATACGCAGTATTTT,CSALAGQPLDTQYF,TRBJ2-3,many,.,TRBV20-1
TGTGCCAGCAGCCCAGGCAGGAGCAATTCTGAGCAGTTCTTC,CASSPGRSNSEQFF,TRBJ2-1,.,.,TRBV9
TGCGCCAGCAGAGCCACGGGACTAGAAGAGACCCAGTACTTC,CASRATGLEETQYF,TRBJ2-5,few,TRBD2,TRBV4-1
TGTGCCAGCAGCTTAGTACAGGGGGAATACGAGCAGTACTTC,CASSLVQGEYEQYF,TRBJ2-7,few,TRBD1,TRBV7-6
TGTGCCAGCTCACCACCTACAGGCCCCTACGAGCAGTACTTC,CASSPPTGPYEQYF,TRBJ2-7,.,.,TRBV18
TGTGCCAGCAGCCCTGGGGGGGGGGCCGTCCACGAGCAGTACTTC,CASSPGGGAVHEQYF,TRBJ2-7,.,.,TRBV9
TGTGCCAGCAGTTGGGTCGGGGAGCTGTTTTTT,CASSWVGELFF,TRBJ2-2,few,.,TRBV12-3/TRBV12-4
TGTGCCAGATCCACCGACTTCGGCTACGAGCAGTACTTC,CARSTDFGYEQYF,TRBJ2-7,.,.,TRBV18
TGTGCCACCAGCAGAGGAACCTACGAGCAGTACTTC,CATSRGTYEQYF,TRBJ2-7,few,.,TRBV15
TGTGCCAGCAGCCCACTAGCGGGAAGAACAGATACGCAGTATTTT,CASSPLAGRTDTQYF,TRBJ2-3,.,TRBD2,TRBV7-6
TGTGCCAGCAGCCCTTCCAGGGGCTACGAGCAGTACTTC,CASSPSRGYEQYF,TRBJ2-7,.,.,TRBV12-3/TRBV12-4
TGTGCCAGCACCACCCCAGGGGCAGATCTGGTGGAGACCCAGTACTTC,CASTTPGADLVETQYF,TRBJ2-5,.,.,TRBV6-1
TGTGCCAGCAGCCGACTAGCGGGAGTCGGCTACGAGCAGTACTTC,CASSRLAGVGYEQYF,TRBJ2-7,.,TRBD2,TRBV7-9
TGTGCCAGCAGTTTCCCGCGGACAGGGCCGAACACTGAAGCTTTCTTT,CASSFPRTGPNTEAFF,TRBJ1-1,.,TRBD1,TRBV12-3/TRBV12-4
TGTGCCAGCAGCGATGGGACAGGGGCATCAGAGACCCAGTACTTC,CASSDGTGASETQYF,TRBJ2-5,.,.,TRBV21-1
TGTGCCAGCAGTACTTTGAACACTGAAGCTTTCTTT,CASSTLNTEAFF,TRBJ1-1,few,.,TRBV5-6
TGCGCCAGCAGCTTGGCAGGCCAAACCTACGAGCAGTACTTC,CASSLAGQTYEQYF,TRBJ2-7,few,.,TRBV5-1